The 20 T cell receptor beta chains below were found in one sample sequenced in a study of OX40 agonist ivuxolimab in advanced cancers. This table comes from immunoSEQ multiplex PCR, and its TCRdb copy is limited to in-frame clones, with some not included. The sample lists 130,000 or so clones; over 85% were seen once. The material was CD4+ or CD8+ T cells sorted from blood, obtained in a trial of the OX40 agonist ivuxolimab. The source is an adult with an advanced solid tumor such as melanoma, head and neck, liver or kidney cancer.

This chain links TRBV6-1 with TRBJ1-2, with TRBD1 matching 7 bases. With V trimmed by 2 bases and J by 7 bases, 7 bases remained unmatched. Germline lookup yields CDR1 MNHNS and CDR2 SASEGT. This CDR3 has 14 residues. Here the CDR3 DNA reads TGTGCCAGCAGTGAACCGGGACAGCTCACTGGCTACACCTTC. It codes for CASSEPGQLTGYTF.

V and J are TRBV5-8 and TRBJ1-5, with TRBD1 matching over 9 bases. CDR1 is SGHTS and CDR2 is YDEGEE in the germline V gene. J was trimmed by 2 bases and V by 2 bases; bases with no gene match: 5. The CDR3 contains 16 residues. The CDR3, as DNA: TGTGCCAGCAGCTTTACAGGGGGCGGTCGCAATCAGCCCCAGCATTTT. The encoded protein is CASSFTGGGRNQPQHF.

This clone was seen just once. This chain connects TRBV2 to TRBJ1-2; D remains unclear. Trimming took 4 bases from V and 8 from J, leaving 14 bases between them. The CDR3 is made up of 13 amino acids. The germline V gene encodes CDR1 SNHLY and CDR2 FYNNEI. The CDR3 sequence is CASSVARVEGYTF. CDR3 nucleotide sequence: TGTGCCAGCAGTGTCGCTCGGGTCGAAGGCTACACCTTC.

This clone was counted only a few times. This rearrangement joins TRBV11-2 to TRBJ2-7; TRBD1 agrees at 7 bases. The germline V gene has CDR1 SGHAT and CDR2 FQNNGV. The CDR3 is made up of 14 amino acids. V trimming: 4 bases; J trimming: 5 bases; junction bases outside the gene matches: 8. The CDR3 DNA reads TGTGCCAGCAGCTATGGACAGGAGGACCACGAGCAGTACTTC. Its translation: CASSYGQEDHEQYF.

This chain uses TRBV7-8 with TRBJ2-2; TRBD1 matches at 7 bases. Trimming cost V 5 bases and J 6 bases; bases outside gene matches: 3. Germline assignment: CDR1 SGHVS and CDR2 FQNEAQ. The CDR3 runs 13 residues. The CDR3 bases are TGTGCCAGCAGCACAGGGACAGCCGGGGAGCTGTTTTTT. Its protein is CASSTGTAGELFF.

This clone was recorded a few times. The chain recombines TRBV2 with TRBJ1-3; D unclear. Germline loops: CDR1 SNHLY, CDR2 FYNNEI. V gave up 7 bases and J gave up 3 bases, with 7 bases separating them. The CDR3 covers 12 residues. CDR3 region: CASKRDGNTIYF. The DNA for the CDR3 is TGTGCCAGCAAGCGGGATGGAAACACCATATATTTT.

In this sample, this clone turned up once. V is TRBV6-6 and J is TRBJ1-2; D not resolved. The CDR3 contains 13 residues. V lost 1 base, J lost 4 bases, and 7 bases lay in between. CDR1 and CDR2 from the germline V gene are MNHNY and SVGAGI (reference sequence). The DNA for the CDR3 is TGTGCCAGCAGTTACTACGGCAGCTATGGCTACACCTTC. Its protein product is CASSYYGSYGYTF.

The chain uses TRBV27 and TRBJ2-3; the D gene is possibly TRBD2 (6 bases). The V gene lost 6 bases and the J gene lost 0 bases, with 13 bases spanning the gap. The length of the CDR3 is 15 residues. Per germline, CDR1 MNHEY and CDR2 SMNVEV (reference sequence). In nucleotides, the CDR3 is TGTGCCAGCAGGGAGGGACGCCTCAGCACAGATACGCAGTATTTT. As protein: CASREGRLSTDTQYF.

The J gene is TRBJ2-5, the V gene TRBV7-3; D perhaps matches TRBD2 (6 bases). This CDR3 region has 13 residues. V dropped 5 bases and J dropped 4 bases, with 11 bases sitting between them. Looked up from germline, CDR1 is SGHTA and CDR2 is FQGTGA. CDR3 region: CASSPMGGETQYF. The CDR3 region has the DNA TGTGCCAGCAGCCCAATGGGGGGAGAGACCCAGTACTTC. The variable domain in full, with the rest retrieved from reference TRBV7-3 and TRBJ2-5, is GAGVSQTPSNKVTEKGKYVELRCDPISGHTALYWYRQSLGQGPEFLIYFQGTGAADDSGLPNDRFFAVRPEGSVSTLKIQRTERGDSAVYLCASSPMGGETQYFGPGTRLLVL.

This chain links TRBV18 with TRBJ2-7; TRBD2 matches at 7 bases. Germline CDR1 is KGHSH and CDR2 is LQKENI. The CDR3 extends over 14 amino acids. Trimming removed 3 bases from V and 0 bases from J; junction bases left unmatched: 2. Written as DNA, the CDR3 is TGTGCCAGCTCACCGGGGAGGGGCTCCTACGAGCAGTACTTC. This translates into CASSPGRGSYEQYF.

CDR3: CASSQERNDPYEQYF. CDR3 coding DNA: TGTGCCAGCAGCCAAGAGCGGAACGACCCCTACGAGCAGTACTTC. The V gene is TRBV4-2, the J gene TRBJ2-7; D not resolved. Deletions cut 0 bases from V and 2 bases from J, with 11 bases between. This CDR3 is 15 amino acids long. The germline V gene encodes CDR1 LGHNA and CDR2 YNFKEQ.

This chain connects TRBV11-2 to TRBJ2-5, with 7 positions matching TRBD1. CDR1 and CDR2 (germline): SGHAT, FQNNGV. CDR3 size: 14 residues. The trim removed 7 bases at V and 3 bases at J, leaving 8 bases unmatched. CDR3 protein: CASTFRDRKETQYF. DNA for the CDR3: TGTGCCAGCACCTTTCGGGACAGAAAAGAGACCCAGTACTTC.

The chain couples TRBV28 to TRBJ2-3; the D gene is possibly TRBD2 (6 bases). The CDR3 contains 16 residues. Trimming shortened V by 2 bases and J by 1 base, and 13 bases separated the two germline ends. CDR1 and CDR2 (germline): MDHEN, SYDVKM. Written as DNA, the CDR3 is TGTGCCAGCAGTTTAGGTCCTAGCGTGGGCACAGATACGCAGTATTTT. It codes for CASSLGPSVGTDTQYF. The full variable domain, in which reference TRBV28 and TRBJ2-3 provide the parts outside the CDR3, is DVKVTQSSRYLVKRTGEKVFLECVQDMDHENMFWYRQDPGLGLRLIYFSYDVKMKEKGDIPEGYSVSREKKERFSLILESASTNQTSMYLCASSLGPSVGTDTQYFGPGTRLTVL.

This chain links TRBV19 with TRBJ2-6; unclear D gene. The CDR3 totals 17 residues. Trimming left V 1 base short and J 0 bases short, with 10 bases between. Germline CDR1 reads LNHDA; CDR2 reads SQIVND (reference sequence). CDR3 amino acids: CASSIVRVSSGANVLTF. In DNA form, the CDR3 reads TGTGCCAGTAGTATAGTTCGGGTGTCCTCTGGGGCCAACGTCCTGACTTTC.

The genes are TRBV9 and TRBJ2-2, with 9 positions matching TRBD2. The CDR3 has 15 residues. Unmatched junction bases numbered 3, after V lost 4 bases and J lost 2 bases. Germline V gene sequence: CDR1 SGDLS, CDR2 YYNGEE. DNA of the CDR3: TGTGCCAGCAGCCGACTAGCGGCCAACACCGGGGAGCTGTTTTTT. It translates to CASSRLAANTGELFF.

This clone was recorded only once. This rearrangement joins TRBV5-1 to TRBJ2-6; D is perhaps TRBD2 (5 bases). Germline assignment: CDR1 SGHRS and CDR2 YFSETQ. V was trimmed by 0 bases and J by 1 base, leaving 14 bases between them. The CDR3 extends over 18 amino acids. In nucleotides, the CDR3 is TGCGCCAGCAGCTTGGATCGGGAATCCAAGTCTGGGGCCAACGTCCTGACTTTC. Translating gives CASSLDRESKSGANVLTF. The full variable domain, its missing parts supplied by reference TRBV5-1 and TRBJ2-6, is KAGVTQTPRYLIKTRGQQVTLSCSPISGHRSVSWYQQTPGQGLQFLFEYFSETQRNKGNFPGRFSGRQFSNSRSEMNVSTLELGDSALYLCASSLDRESKSGANVLTFGAGSRLTVL.

J is TRBJ1-3 and V is TRBV7-9; tentatively, D is TRBD1 (5 bases). The V gene's germline CDR1 is SEHNR and CDR2 FQNEAQ (reference sequence). The CDR3 spans 19 residues. The V end was cut by 5 bases, the J end by 0 bases, with 23 bases between. The CDR3 coding sequence is TGTGCCAGCAGCCCGCCGGGACGTCTGTGGGAGCTCTCTGGAAACACCATATATTTT. It codes for CASSPPGRLWELSGNTIYF.

The rearrangement links TRBV2 to TRBJ2-4; no definite D call. This CDR3 spans 16 amino acids. Germline CDR1 SNHLY, CDR2 FYNNEI. V dropped 3 bases and J dropped 0 bases, with 12 bases sitting between them. The CDR3 nucleotides are TGTGCCAGCAGTGATGACTCTTTAGCAGCCAAAAACATTCAGTACTTC. The encoded protein is CASSDDSLAAKNIQYF. Together with reference TRBV2 and TRBJ2-4, the CDR3 gives the full variable domain: EPEVTQTPSHQVTQMGQEVILRCVPISNHLYFYWYRQILGQKVEFLVSFYNNEISEKSEIFDDQFSVERPDGSNFTLKIRSTKLEDSAMYFCASSDDSLAAKNIQYFGAGTRLSVL.

The chain couples TRBV27 to TRBJ2-4, with 7 bases identical to TRBD1. CDR1 and CDR2 (germline): MNHEY, SMNVEV (reference sequence). The CDR3 covers 14 residues. V was clipped by 5 bases and J by 4 bases; unmatched bases: 5. The CDR3 nucleotides are TGTGCCAGCAGTCCCCAGGGACAGAAAAACATTCAGTACTTC. Amino acids: CASSPQGQKNIQYF.

The J gene is TRBJ1-5, the V gene TRBV19; 7 nucleotides align to TRBD1. From germline, CDR1 is LNHDA and CDR2 SQIVND (reference sequence). V was pared by 8 bases and J by 3 bases, with 7 bases of the junction left unmatched. The CDR3 is 14 residues long. CDR3 loop: CASQDRRPNQPQHF. Written as DNA, the CDR3 is TGTGCCAGTCAGGACAGGAGACCCAATCAGCCCCAGCATTTT.